The 6 T cell receptor beta chains presented below share a single source sample, sequenced in a study of OX40 agonist ivuxolimab in advanced cancers. The data were produced by immunoSEQ multiplex PCR, yet TCRdb's version contains in-frame clones alone and is incomplete. The table includes around 140,000 clones, approximately 94% detected once. The source material was CD4+ or CD8+ T cells sorted from blood, sampled in a trial of the OX40 agonist ivuxolimab. Receptor source: an adult with an advanced solid tumor such as melanoma, head and neck, liver or kidney cancer.

V gene TRBV6-5 combines with J gene TRBJ2-4, with 8 positions matching TRBD1. The CDR3 contains 15 residues. The germline CDR1 and CDR2 sequences are MNHEY and SVGAGI. V lost 6 bases to trimming and J lost 1 base; unmatched junction nucleotides: 5. This chain's CDR3 is CASRPTGGAKNIQYF. CDR3 DNA sequence: TGTGCCAGCAGACCCACAGGGGGTGCCAAAAACATTCAGTACTTC.

This chain connects TRBV5-1 to TRBJ1-1; D not resolved. The CDR3 spans 14 residues. CDR1 and CDR2 from the germline V gene are SGHRS and YFSETQ. V shed 3 bases and J shed 1 base, with 10 bases lying between them. The CDR3 coding sequence is TGCGCCAGCAGCTCAAGCCAGTCGAACACTGAAGCTTTCTTT. Its protein product is CASSSSQSNTEAFF.

The chain joins TRBV27 to TRBJ2-5, with TRBD1 as a possible D gene (6 bases). The CDR3 runs to 15 residues. V lost 6 bases to trimming and J lost 0 bases, with 14 bases between them. The germline CDR1 and CDR2 sequences are MNHEY and SMNVEV (reference sequence). CDR3 DNA: TGTGCCAGCAGCCAGAGGGGGTGGTACCAAGAGACCCAGTACTTC. Translated, it gives CASSQRGWYQETQYF.

This rearrangement joins TRBV1 to TRBJ2-1; no check of the table's D call, TRBD2, against the DNA was made. TRBV1 is assigned pseudogene status. The CDR3 has 18 amino acids. Here the CDR3 reads CTSSHCPGKAGGANEQFF. In DNA, the CDR3 is TGCACCAGCAGCCACTGCCCCGGAAAAGCGGGGGGAGCTAATGAGCAGTTCTTC.

The chain links TRBV18 to TRBJ2-1, with D possibly being TRBD2 (5 bases). This CDR3 region has 11 residues. V was shortened by 6 bases and J by 7 bases, with 7 bases between the two germline ends. The V gene's germline CDR1 is KGHSH and CDR2 LQKENI. The DNA of the CDR3 is TGTGCCAGCTCCCGGGGAAATGAGCAGTTCTTC. It is translated as CASSRGNEQFF.

This chain links TRBV7-9 with TRBJ2-5, with D perhaps given as TRBD1 or TRBD2 (7 bases each). Trimming stripped 7 bases from V and 5 bases from J, with 20 bases between. Germline V CDR1 and CDR2: SEHNR, FQNEAQ (reference sequence). This CDR3 is built from 15 residues. In DNA, the CDR3 is TGTGCCAGCACCATCGGGGGGAGGGGGCCTGAGACCCAGTACTTC. Translating it yields CASTIGGRGPETQYF.